These 13 T cell receptor beta chains came from one sample sequenced in a study of beta chain features in type 1 diabetes (dated 2018 in TCRdb). Library creation used the immunoSEQ multiplex PCR assay. All of the isolated RNA was reverse transcribed with the High Capacity cDNA Reverse Transcription Kit, so expressed TCRB transcripts were sequenced. TCRdb carries this immuneACCESS record with in-frame sequences only. Its versions omit some clonotypes, under half of them owing to an unresolved V gene in the studies checked, with the rest unexplained. The sample table records hundreds of thousands of clones; roughly a sixth of these occur just once. About 0.097% of the sample comes from the top ten. The source material was naive CD4+ T cells from blood. Sample cell subset or site, as interpreted from the label and publication: true naive CD4+ T cells. These receptors were taken from a man aged 18 to 29 in good health.

This clone appeared a few times. The chain employs TRBV18 and TRBJ1-2; possible D gene TRBD1, 5 bases. CDR3 size: 14 residues. Germline CDR1 reads KGHSH; CDR2 reads LQKENI. V was cut by 2 bases and J by 4 bases, with 11 bases left in between. CDR3 residues: CASSPGREPYGYTF. CDR3 bases: TGTGCCAGCTCACCAGGCAGGGAACCCTATGGCTACACCTTC.

This clone was found a few times. The J gene is TRBJ2-7, the V gene TRBV2; the D gene is possibly TRBD1 (6 bases). The CDR3 is 11 amino acids. The ends were cut back, 9 bases at V and 1 base at J, with 7 bases in the middle. The germline V gene has CDR1 SNHLY and CDR2 FYNNEI. Here the CDR3 DNA reads TGTGCCAGTACAGGGTCCTACGAGCAGTACTTC. This encodes CASTGSYEQYF.

This clone has a handful of counts. The chain joins TRBV7-9 to TRBJ1-4; D perhaps matches TRBD1 (5 bases). CDR1 is SEHNR and CDR2 is FQNEAQ in the germline V gene (reference sequence). The CDR3 spans 16 residues. Deletions cut 4 bases from V and 4 bases from J, with 16 bases between. The DNA of the CDR3 is TGTGCCAGCAGCTCGGAAACGCGACAGATTAATGAAAAACTGTTTTTT. This gives the protein CASSSETRQINEKLFF.

The sample holds a few counts of this clone. Different DNA sequences within this sample yield the same CDR3. J is TRBJ1-1 and V is TRBV7-9; D perhaps matches TRBD1 (5 bases). The V end was cut by 3 bases, the J end by 0 bases, with 8 bases between. This CDR3 region has 14 residues. Germline values: CDR1 SEHNR, CDR2 FQNEAQ (reference sequence). The CDR3 bases are TGTGCCAGCAGCTTTGGACAACTGAACACTGAAGCTTTCTTT. Residues: CASSFGQLNTEAFF.

The rearrangement links TRBV2 to TRBJ2-7; 14 nucleotides match TRBD2. CDR3 size: 17 residues. Germline V lookup: CDR1 SNHLY, CDR2 FYNNEI. J was trimmed by 11 bases and V by 6 bases; bases with no gene match: 18. The CDR3: CASRPTGTSGRDVWKYF. CDR3 sequence (DNA): TGTGCCAGCAGGCCGACAGGGACTAGCGGGAGAGACGTCTGGAAGTACTTC.

This clone has a single count. This chain links TRBV7-8 with TRBJ2-5; 11 bases are shared with TRBD2. Germline lookup yields CDR1 SGHVS and CDR2 FQNEAQ. This CDR3 comprises 13 residues. With 9 bases clipped from V and 8 bases from J, the junction kept 8 bases outside the gene matches. The CDR3 coding sequence is TGTGCCAGTCGGCCTAGCGGGAGGACCACCCAGTACTTC. It translates to CASRPSGRTTQYF.

The chain recombines TRBV28 with TRBJ2-7; D is undetermined. The CDR3 contains 15 residues. CDR1 and CDR2 from the germline V gene are MDHEN and SYDVKM. V was pared by 4 bases and J by 2 bases, with 15 bases between. CDR3 coding DNA: TGTGCCAGCAGTTCCCCGGGCAGAATCGCCTACGAGCAGTACTTC. Translation gives CASSSPGRIAYEQYF. Looking up the rest from reference TRBV28 and TRBJ2-7 gives the full variable domain: DVKVTQSSRYLVKRTGEKVFLECVQDMDHENMFWYRQDPGLGLRLIYFSYDVKMKEKGDIPEGYSVSREKKERFSLILESASTNQTSMYLCASSSPGRIAYEQYFGPGTRLTVT.

The rearrangement joins TRBV7-2 to TRBJ2-1; 10 nucleotides align to TRBD1. The length of the CDR3 is 14 residues. Germline loops: CDR1 SGHTA, CDR2 FQGNSA. J was trimmed by 10 bases and V by 4 bases; bases with no gene match: 7. The CDR3 is CASSSGTGAQEQFF. The CDR3 coding sequence is TGTGCCAGCAGCTCCGGGACAGGGGCACAGGAGCAGTTCTTC. Full variable domain (missing parts from reference TRBV7-2 and TRBJ2-1): GAGVSQSPSNKVTEKGKDVELRCDPISGHTALYWYRQSLGQGLEFLIYFQGNSAPDKSGLPSDRFSAERTGGSVSTLTIQRTQQEDSAVYLCASSSGTGAQEQFFGPGTRLTVL.

This clone was counted only a few times. The V gene is TRBV7-2, the J gene TRBJ2-3; 7 bases align to TRBD2. The CDR3 is made up of 12 amino acids. Germline V gene data show CDR1 as SGHTA and CDR2 as FQGNSA. V gave up 8 bases and J gave up 6 bases; unmatched junction bases: 5. The chain's CDR3 is CASGRGEDTQYF. DNA for the CDR3: TGTGCCAGCGGTCGGGGGGAGGATACGCAGTATTTT.

The chain couples TRBV5-1 to TRBJ2-3; D is tentatively TRBD1 or TRBD2 (6 bases each). The CDR3 runs 15 residues. Trimming shortened V by 1 base and J by 6 bases, and 15 bases separated the two germline ends. Germline CDR1 reads SGHRS; CDR2 reads YFSETQ. CDR3 amino acids: CASSLRGPGSDTQYF. The CDR3 region has the DNA TGCGCCAGCAGCTTGCGGGGGCCGGGGTCTGATACGCAGTATTTT.

This clone occurred a few times. This chain connects TRBV12-2 to TRBJ1-5. TRBV12-2 is labeled a pseudogene. The CDR3 has 14 amino acids. The CDR3: CASRLACWRAPQHF. Here the CDR3 DNA reads TGTGCAAGTCGCTTAGCCTGTTGGCGGGCGCCCCAGCATTTT.

This clone was counted a few times. The rearrangement uses TRBV10-3 and TRBJ2-7, with 7 positions matching TRBD1. Germline V gives CDR1 ENHRY, CDR2 SYGVKD. Trimming cost V 8 bases and J 2 bases; bases outside gene matches: 6. This CDR3 is built from 13 residues. The CDR3 coding sequence is TGTGCCATCCACCCCGACAGGGCCTACGAGCAGTACTTC. This translates into CAIHPDRAYEQYF.

This clone showed up just a few times. V usage is TRBV7-2 and J usage is TRBJ1-4; the D is unclear. This CDR3 comprises 13 residues. Germline V gene data show CDR1 as SGHTA and CDR2 as FQGNSA. Trimming stripped 0 bases from V and 14 bases from J, with 13 bases between. CDR3 in DNA: TGTGCCAGCAGCTTAGCGTTCCCGGGAAACCTGTTTTTT. Translated: CASSLAFPGNLFF. The full variable domain, in which reference TRBV7-2 and TRBJ1-4 provide the parts outside the CDR3, is GAGVSQSPSNKVTEKGKDVELRCDPISGHTALYWYRQSLGQGLEFLIYFQGNSAPDKSGLPSDRFSAERTGGSVSTLTIQRTQQEDSAVYLCASSLAFPGNLFFGSGTQLSVL.